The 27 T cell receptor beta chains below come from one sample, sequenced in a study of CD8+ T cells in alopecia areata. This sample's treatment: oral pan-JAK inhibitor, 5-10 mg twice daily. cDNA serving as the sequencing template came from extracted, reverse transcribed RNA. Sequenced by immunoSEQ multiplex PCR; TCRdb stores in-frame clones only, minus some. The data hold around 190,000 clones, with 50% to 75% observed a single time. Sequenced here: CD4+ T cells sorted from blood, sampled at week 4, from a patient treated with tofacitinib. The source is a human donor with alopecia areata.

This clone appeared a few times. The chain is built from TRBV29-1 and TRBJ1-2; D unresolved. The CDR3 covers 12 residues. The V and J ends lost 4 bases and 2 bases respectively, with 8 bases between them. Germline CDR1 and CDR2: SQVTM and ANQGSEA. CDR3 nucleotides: TGCAGCGTTGGTAAGGGCAACTATGGCTACACCTTC. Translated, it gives CSVGKGNYGYTF.

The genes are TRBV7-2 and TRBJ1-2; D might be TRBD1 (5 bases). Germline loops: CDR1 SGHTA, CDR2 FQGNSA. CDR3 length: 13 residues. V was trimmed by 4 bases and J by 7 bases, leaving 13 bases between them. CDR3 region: CASSWDARGGYTF. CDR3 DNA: TGTGCCAGCAGCTGGGACGCCCGGGGTGGCTACACCTTC.

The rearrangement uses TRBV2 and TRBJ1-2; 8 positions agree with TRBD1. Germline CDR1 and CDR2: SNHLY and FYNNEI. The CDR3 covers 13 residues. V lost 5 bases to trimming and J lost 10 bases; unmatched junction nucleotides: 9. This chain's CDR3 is CASSSRQGLFYTF. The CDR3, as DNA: TGTGCCAGCAGTTCCAGACAGGGGTTATTCTACACCTTC. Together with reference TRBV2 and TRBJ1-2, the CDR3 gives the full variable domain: EPEVTQTPSHQVTQMGQEVILRCVPISNHLYFYWYRQILGQKVEFLVSFYNNEISEKSEIFDDQFSVERPDGSNFTLKIRSTKLEDSAMYFCASSSRQGLFYTFGSGTRLTVV.

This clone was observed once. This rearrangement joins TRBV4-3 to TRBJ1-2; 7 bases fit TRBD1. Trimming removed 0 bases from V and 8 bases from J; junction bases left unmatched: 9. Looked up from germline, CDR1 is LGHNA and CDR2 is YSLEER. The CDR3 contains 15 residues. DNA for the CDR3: TGCGCCAGCAGCCAAGATAGGGGGCAGGGACGCGGCTACACCTTC. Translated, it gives CASSQDRGQGRGYTF.

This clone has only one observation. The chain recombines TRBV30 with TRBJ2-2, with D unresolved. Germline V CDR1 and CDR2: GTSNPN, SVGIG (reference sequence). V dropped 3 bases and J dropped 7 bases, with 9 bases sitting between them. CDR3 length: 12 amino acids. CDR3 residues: CAWRWVGGELFF. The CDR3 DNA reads TGTGCCTGGAGATGGGTGGGCGGGGAGCTGTTTTTT.

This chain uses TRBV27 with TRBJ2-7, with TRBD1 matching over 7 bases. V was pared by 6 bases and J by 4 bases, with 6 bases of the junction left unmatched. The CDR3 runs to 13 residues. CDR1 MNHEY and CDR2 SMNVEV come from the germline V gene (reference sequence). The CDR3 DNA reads TGTGCCAGCAGGGCACAGGGGCTTTACGAGCAGTACTTC. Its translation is CASRAQGLYEQYF.

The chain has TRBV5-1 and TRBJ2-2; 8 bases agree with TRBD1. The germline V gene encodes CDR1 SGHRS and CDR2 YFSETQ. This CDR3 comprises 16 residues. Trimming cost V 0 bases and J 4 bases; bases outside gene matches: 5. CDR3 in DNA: TGCGCCAGCAGCTTGGGACAGGGGACAATCACCGGGGAGCTGTTTTTT. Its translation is CASSLGQGTITGELFF.

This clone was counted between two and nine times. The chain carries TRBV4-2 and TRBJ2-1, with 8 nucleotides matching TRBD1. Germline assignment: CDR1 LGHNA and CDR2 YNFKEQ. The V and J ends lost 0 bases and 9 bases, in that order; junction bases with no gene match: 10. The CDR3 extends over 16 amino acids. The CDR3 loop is CASSQDSGTGRTEQFF. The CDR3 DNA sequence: TGTGCCAGCAGCCAAGATTCGGGGACAGGACGTACTGAGCAGTTCTTC.

CDR3 sequence reads: CASSLEVETQYF. The DNA for the CDR3 is TGTGCCAGCAGCTTAGAGGTGGAGACCCAGTACTTC. The V gene is TRBV7-2, the J gene TRBJ2-5; D unclear. The germline V and J ends were trimmed by 1 base and 5 bases, with 5 bases remaining between them. CDR1 SGHTA and CDR2 FQGNSA come from the germline V gene. The CDR3 extends over 12 amino acids. The full variable domain, its missing parts supplied by reference TRBV7-2 and TRBJ2-5, is GAGVSQSPSNKVTEKGKDVELRCDPISGHTALYWYRQSLGQGLEFLIYFQGNSAPDKSGLPSDRFSAERTGGSVSTLTIQRTQQEDSAVYLCASSLEVETQYFGPGTRLLVL.

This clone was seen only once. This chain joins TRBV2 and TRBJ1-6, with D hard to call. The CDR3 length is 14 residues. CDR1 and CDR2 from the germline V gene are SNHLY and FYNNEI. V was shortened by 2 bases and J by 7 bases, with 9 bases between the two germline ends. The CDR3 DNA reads TGTGCCAGCAGTGAAAGCACCCCAAATTCACCCCTCCACTTT. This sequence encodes CASSESTPNSPLHF.

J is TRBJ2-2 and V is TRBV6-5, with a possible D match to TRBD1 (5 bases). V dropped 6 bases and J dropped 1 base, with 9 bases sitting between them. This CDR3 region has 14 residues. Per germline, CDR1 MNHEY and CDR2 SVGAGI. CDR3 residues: CASRRTGNTGELFF. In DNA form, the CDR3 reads TGTGCCAGCAGACGAACAGGGAACACCGGGGAGCTGTTTTTT.

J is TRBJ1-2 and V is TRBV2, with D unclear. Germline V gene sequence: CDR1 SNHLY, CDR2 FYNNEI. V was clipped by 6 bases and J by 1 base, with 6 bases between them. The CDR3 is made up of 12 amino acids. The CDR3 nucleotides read TGTGCCAGCAGGGAGAATAACTATGGCTACACCTTC. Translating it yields CASRENNYGYTF.

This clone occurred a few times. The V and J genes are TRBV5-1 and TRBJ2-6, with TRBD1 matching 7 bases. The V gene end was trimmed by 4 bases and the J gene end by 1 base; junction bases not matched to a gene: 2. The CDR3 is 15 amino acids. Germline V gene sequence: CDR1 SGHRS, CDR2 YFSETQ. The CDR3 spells CASSGTVSGANVLTF. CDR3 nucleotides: TGCGCCAGCAGCGGGACAGTTTCTGGGGCCAACGTCCTGACTTTC.

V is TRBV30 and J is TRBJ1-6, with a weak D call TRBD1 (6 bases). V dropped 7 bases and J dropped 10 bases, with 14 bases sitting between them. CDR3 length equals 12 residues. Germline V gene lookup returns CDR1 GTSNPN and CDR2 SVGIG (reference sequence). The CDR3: CALGAGRSPLHF. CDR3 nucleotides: TGTGCCTTGGGGGCAGGGAGGTCACCCCTCCACTTT.

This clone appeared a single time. The CDR3 bases are TGCAGCGTTGAGAACCGATACCAAGAGACCCAGTACTTC. Residues: CSVENRYQETQYF. This chain uses TRBV29-1 with TRBJ2-5; D unclear. Trimming shortened V by 3 bases and J by 0 bases, and 8 bases separated the two germline ends. Germline V gives CDR1 SQVTM, CDR2 ANQGSEA. This CDR3 region has 13 residues.

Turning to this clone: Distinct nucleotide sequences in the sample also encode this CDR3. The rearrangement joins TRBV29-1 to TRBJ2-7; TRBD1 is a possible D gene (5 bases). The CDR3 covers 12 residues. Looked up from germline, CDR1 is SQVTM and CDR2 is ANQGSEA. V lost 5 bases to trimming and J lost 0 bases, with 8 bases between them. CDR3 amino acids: CSVSDSSYEQYF. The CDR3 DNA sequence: TGCAGCGTTTCAGACAGCTCCTACGAGCAGTACTTC.

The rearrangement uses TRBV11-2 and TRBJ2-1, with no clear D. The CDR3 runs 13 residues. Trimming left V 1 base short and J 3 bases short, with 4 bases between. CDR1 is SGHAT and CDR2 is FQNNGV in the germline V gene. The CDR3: CASSLALYNEQFF. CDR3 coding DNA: TGTGCCAGCAGCTTAGCTCTCTACAATGAGCAGTTCTTC.

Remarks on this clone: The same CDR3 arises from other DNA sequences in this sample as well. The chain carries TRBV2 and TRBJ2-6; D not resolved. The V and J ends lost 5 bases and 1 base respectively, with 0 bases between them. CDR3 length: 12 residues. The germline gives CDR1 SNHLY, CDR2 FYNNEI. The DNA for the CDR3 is TGTGCCAGCAGTTCTGGGGCCAACGTCCTGACTTTC. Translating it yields CASSSGANVLTF.

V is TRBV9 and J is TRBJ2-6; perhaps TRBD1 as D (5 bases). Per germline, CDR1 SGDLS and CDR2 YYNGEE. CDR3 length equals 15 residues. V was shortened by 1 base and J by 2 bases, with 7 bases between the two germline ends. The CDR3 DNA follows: TGTGCCAGCAGCGTAAGGGGCACTGGGGCCAACGTCCTGACTTTC. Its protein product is CASSVRGTGANVLTF.

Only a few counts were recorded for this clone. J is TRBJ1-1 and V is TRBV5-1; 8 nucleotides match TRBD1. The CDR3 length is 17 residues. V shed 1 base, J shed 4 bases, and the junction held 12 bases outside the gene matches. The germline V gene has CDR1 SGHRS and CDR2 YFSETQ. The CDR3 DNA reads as TGCGCCAGCAGCTTGCAGGGGCCAGGGGGCTTGGGCACTGAAGCTTTCTTT. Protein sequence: CASSLQGPGGLGTEAFF.

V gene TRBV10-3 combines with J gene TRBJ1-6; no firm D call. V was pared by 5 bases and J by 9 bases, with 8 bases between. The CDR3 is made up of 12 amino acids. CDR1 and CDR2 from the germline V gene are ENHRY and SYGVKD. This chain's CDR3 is CAISPGGSPLHF. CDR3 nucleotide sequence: TGTGCCATCAGTCCGGGAGGTTCACCCCTCCACTTT.

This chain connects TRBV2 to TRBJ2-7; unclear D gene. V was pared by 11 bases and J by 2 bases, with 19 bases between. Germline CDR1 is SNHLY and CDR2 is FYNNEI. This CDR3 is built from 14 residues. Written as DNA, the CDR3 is TGTGCCTCCCAGACGGCCAGGAGACCCTACGAGCAGTACTTC. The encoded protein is CASQTARRPYEQYF. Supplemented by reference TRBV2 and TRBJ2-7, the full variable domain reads EPEVTQTPSHQVTQMGQEVILRCVPISNHLYFYWYRQILGQKVEFLVSFYNNEISEKSEIFDDQFSVERPDGSNFTLKIRSTKLEDSAMYFCASQTARRPYEQYFGPGTRLTVT.

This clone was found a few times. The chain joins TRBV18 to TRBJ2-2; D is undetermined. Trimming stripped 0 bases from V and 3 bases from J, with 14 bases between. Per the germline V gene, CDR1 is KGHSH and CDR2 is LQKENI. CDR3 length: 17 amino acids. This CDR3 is CASSPPGIVKYTGELFF. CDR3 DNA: TGTGCCAGCTCACCACCTGGGATCGTCAAGTACACCGGGGAGCTGTTTTTT. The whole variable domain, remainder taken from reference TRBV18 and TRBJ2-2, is NAGVMQNPRHLVRRRGQEARLRCSPMKGHSHVYWYRQLPEEGLKFMVYLQKENIIDESGMPKERFSAEFPKEGPSILRIQQVVRGDSAAYFCASSPPGIVKYTGELFFGEGSRLTVL.

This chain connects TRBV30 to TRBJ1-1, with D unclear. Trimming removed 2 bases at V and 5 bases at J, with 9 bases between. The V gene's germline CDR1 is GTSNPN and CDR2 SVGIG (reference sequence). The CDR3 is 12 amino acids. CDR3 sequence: CAWSPGLTEAFF. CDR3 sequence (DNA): TGTGCCTGGAGTCCCGGGTTGACTGAAGCTTTCTTT.

For the CDR3, the DNA is TGTGCCAGCAGTGAACGGGGCACGGGGTCCTACAATGAGCAGTTCTTC. Its translation is CASSERGTGSYNEQFF. V is TRBV25-1 and J is TRBJ2-1; D may be TRBD1 or TRBD2 (5 bases each). The CDR3 runs to 16 residues. The V and J ends lost 2 bases and 1 base respectively, with 12 bases between them. Germline V gene sequence: CDR1 MGHDK, CDR2 SYGVNS.

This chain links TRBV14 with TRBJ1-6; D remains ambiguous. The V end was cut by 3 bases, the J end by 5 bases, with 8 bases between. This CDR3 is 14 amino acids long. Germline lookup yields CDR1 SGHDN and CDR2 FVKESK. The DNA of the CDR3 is TGTGCCAGCAGCCATGGGCAGCATAATTCACCCCTCCACTTT. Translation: CASSHGQHNSPLHF. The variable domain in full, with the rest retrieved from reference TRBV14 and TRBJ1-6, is EAGVTQFPSHSVIEKGQTVTLRCDPISGHDNLYWYRRVMGKEIKFLLHFVKESKQDESGMPNNRFLAERTGGTYSTLKVQPAELEDSGVYFCASSHGQHNSPLHFGNGTRLTVT.

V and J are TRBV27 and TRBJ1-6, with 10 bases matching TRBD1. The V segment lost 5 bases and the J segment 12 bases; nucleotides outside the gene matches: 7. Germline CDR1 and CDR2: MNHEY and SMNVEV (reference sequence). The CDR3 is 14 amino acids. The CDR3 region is CASSPQDRGVPLHF. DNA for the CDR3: TGTGCCAGCAGTCCCCAGGACAGGGGGGTACCCCTCCACTTT.